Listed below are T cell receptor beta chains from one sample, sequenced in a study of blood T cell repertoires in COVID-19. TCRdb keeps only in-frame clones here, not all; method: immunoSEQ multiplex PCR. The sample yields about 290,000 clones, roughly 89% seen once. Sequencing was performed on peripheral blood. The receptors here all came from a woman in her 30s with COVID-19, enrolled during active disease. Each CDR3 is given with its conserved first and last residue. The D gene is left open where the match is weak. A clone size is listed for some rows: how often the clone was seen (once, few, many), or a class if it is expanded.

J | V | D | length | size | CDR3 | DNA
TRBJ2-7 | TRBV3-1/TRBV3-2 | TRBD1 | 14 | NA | CASSAIGTDYEQYF | TGTGCCAGCAGCGCGATCGGGACAGACTACGAGCAGTACTTC
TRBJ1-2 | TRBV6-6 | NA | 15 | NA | CASSYPMGLLYGYTF | TGTGCCAGCAGTTACCCTATGGGACTCCTCTATGGCTACACCTTC
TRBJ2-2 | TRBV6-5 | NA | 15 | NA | CASSYMGPNTGELFF | TGTGCCAGCAGTTACATGGGGCCCAACACCGGGGAGCTGTTTTTT
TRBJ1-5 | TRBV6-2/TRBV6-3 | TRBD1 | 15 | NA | CASSYGGQGNQPQHF | TGTGCCAGCAGTTACGGGGGACAGGGCAATCAGCCCCAGCATTTT
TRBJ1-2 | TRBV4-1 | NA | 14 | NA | CASSQGQAIYGYTF | TGCGCCAGCAGCCAAGGGCAGGCGATCTATGGCTACACCTTC
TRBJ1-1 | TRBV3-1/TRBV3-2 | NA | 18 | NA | CASSQPPDSPLLNTEAFF | TGTGCCAGCAGCCAACCGCCGGACAGCCCTCTTTTGAACACTGAAGCTTTCTTT
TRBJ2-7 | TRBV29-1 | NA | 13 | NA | CSASTLTGNEQYF | TGCAGCGCCTCAACCCTCACAGGGAACGAGCAGTACTTC
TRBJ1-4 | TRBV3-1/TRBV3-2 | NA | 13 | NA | CASSQGGLVELFF | TGTGCCAGCAGCCAAGGCGGACTGGTGGAACTGTTTTTT
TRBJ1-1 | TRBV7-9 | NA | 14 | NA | CASTLPGYSTEAFF | TGTGCCAGCACCCTCCCAGGTTATAGTACTGAAGCTTTCTTT
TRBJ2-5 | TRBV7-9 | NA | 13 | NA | CASARGPVGAQYF | TGTGCCAGCGCTAGGGGTCCGGTTGGGGCCCAGTACTTC
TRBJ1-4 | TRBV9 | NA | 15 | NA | CASSTTGFGNEKLFF | TGTGCCAGCAGCACCACGGGGTTTGGTAATGAAAAACTGTTTTTT
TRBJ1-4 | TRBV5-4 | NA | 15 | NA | CASSVLGGRREKLFF | TGTGCCAGCAGCGTCCTCGGGGGGCGTCGGGAAAAACTGTTTTTT
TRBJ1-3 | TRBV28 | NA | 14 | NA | CASSTRGGGNTIYF | TGTGCCAGCAGTACTAGGGGAGGAGGAAACACCATATATTTT
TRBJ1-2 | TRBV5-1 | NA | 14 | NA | CASSLAAGETYYTF | TGCGCCAGCAGCTTGGCAGCGGGAGAGACCTACTACACCTTC
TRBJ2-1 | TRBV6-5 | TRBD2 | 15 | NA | CASSLTSAHYNEQFF | TGTGCCAGCAGTTTGACTAGCGCACACTACAATGAGCAGTTCTTC
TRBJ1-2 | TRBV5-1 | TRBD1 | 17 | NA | CASTNAPGQGKLYGYTF | TGCGCCAGCACAAACGCCCCCGGACAGGGCAAACTCTATGGCTACACCTTC
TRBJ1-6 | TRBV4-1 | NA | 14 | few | CASSPSGYNSPLHF | TGCGCCAGCAGCCCTTCCGGCTATAATTCACCCCTCCACTTT
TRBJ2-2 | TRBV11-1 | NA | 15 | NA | CASSSTGSGTGELFF | TGTGCCAGCAGCTCAACAGGGTCGGGCACCGGGGAGCTGTTTTTT
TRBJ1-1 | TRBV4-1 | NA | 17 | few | CASSQVTRRTANTEAFF | TGCGCCAGCAGCCAAGTTACCCGGCGGACAGCGAACACTGAAGCTTTCTTT
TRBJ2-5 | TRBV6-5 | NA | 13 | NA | CASFKWGQEDQYF | TGTGCCAGTTTTAAGTGGGGACAAGAGGACCAGTACTTC
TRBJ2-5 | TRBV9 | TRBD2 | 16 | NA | CASSVGGLAGAETQYF | TGTGCCAGCAGCGTAGGGGGACTAGCGGGGGCAGAGACCCAGTACTTC
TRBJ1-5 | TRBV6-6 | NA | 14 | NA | CASSQLGGNQPQHF | TGTGCCAGCAGCCAACTCGGGGGCAATCAGCCCCAGCATTTT